Detailed here is one T cell receptor (beta chain). This entry comes from a study of blood T cell repertoires in COVID-19. Overall study: Donors in the United States, Italy and Spain gave samples during acute or convalescent COVID-19. Sample material is recorded as cDNA or gDNA derived from T cells, B-cell-depleted T cells, or PBMCs.

Authors' processing steps: By means of reference gene primer amplification, nucleated cell counts were estimated. Assay used: immunoSEQ multiplex PCR; TCRdb lists only in-frame clones, some missing. V and J calls plus clone size are reproduced from that table; the DNA served to infer D and trimming. The table has about 230,000 clones, under 85% seen once. Patients of the Seattle cohort, enrolled during active infection, were followed longitudinally. The ends were cut back, 4 bases at V and 0 bases at J, with 13 bases in the middle. The CDR3 extends over 16 amino acids. The germline CDR1 and CDR2 sequences are MNHEY and SVGAGI.

This receptor was taken from a woman in her thirties with COVID-19, enrolled during active disease. Sequences were obtained from peripheral blood. The rearrangement joins TRBV6-5 to TRBJ2-4; D is perhaps TRBD1 (6 bases). DNA of the CDR3: TGTGCCAGCAGTTCGGGACAACTACTAGCCAAAAACATTCAGTACTTC. As protein: CASSSGQLLAKNIQYF.